The clone carrying this T cell receptor (beta chain) was seen only a few times. Those enrolled, adults aged about 18 to 89 years, came from roughly 23 US areas. Participants had their cohort set by participant-reported clinical history. Recovered participants had two consecutive negative NP/OP PCR tests, healthcare professional clearance, or symptom resolution. The data were obtained in a study of blood T cell repertoires in COVID-19. The CDR3 length is 14 residues. Per the germline V gene, CDR1 is SEHNR and CDR2 is FQNEAQ (reference sequence). Trimming removed 5 bases from V and 8 bases from J, with 13 bases in between. Clones were sequenced by immunoSEQ multiplex PCR, and TCRdb holds only the in-frame ones, with some missing. The data contain about 390,000 clones, approximately 90% of them singletons.

Specimen: PBMCs or T cells enriched from blood (not recorded which). The V call is TRBV7-9, the J call TRBJ1-6; D unresolved. This clonotype originated in a woman in her forties or fifties who had recovered from COVID-19. The CDR3 DNA sequence: TGTGCCAGCAGCCTACTTAGCTTGGATTCACCCCTCCACTTT. This sequence encodes CASSLLSLDSPLHF.